Below, one T cell receptor beta chain is given with its context. Only in-frame clones appear in the TCRdb table, and some are missing; sequencing was by immunoSEQ multiplex PCR. The table lists under 500,000 clones, 70% to 90% of them singletons. This sample is drawn from a study of blood T cell repertoires in COVID-19. Sequenced input: PBMCs or T cells enriched from blood (not recorded which). This TCR derives from a woman between 18 and 30 years old with acute COVID-19.

The CDR3, as DNA: TGTGCCATCGGCCTCGGGATCCTCACAGATACGCAGTATTTT. Protein product: CAIGLGILTDTQYF. V usage is TRBV10-3 and J usage is TRBJ2-3; a possible D gene is TRBD2 (5 bases). The CDR3 is 14 residues long. Germline V gene lookup returns CDR1 ENHRY and CDR2 SYGVKD. V was shortened by 8 bases and J by 2 bases, with 14 bases between the two germline ends.